Following are 15 T cell receptor beta chains from one sample sequenced in a study of beta chain features in type 1 diabetes. Every isolated RNA sample was fully reverse transcribed, so sequencing captured expressed TCRB transcripts. TCRdb's table, derived via immunoSEQ multiplex PCR, lists solely in-frame clones and lacks some. The sample consists of under 450,000 clones, about 14% of them appearing once. Sequencing used naive CD4+ T cells from blood. The receptor source for this set is a man aged 30 to 39 in good health.

For the CDR3, the DNA is TGTGCCAGCAGACCCCAACTAGCGGGAGGGGCTGATACGCAGTATTTT. It is translated as CASRPQLAGGADTQYF. The chain combines TRBV11-3 with TRBJ2-3; 13 bases map to TRBD2. The CDR3 totals 16 residues. CDR1 is SGHNT, CDR2 YENEEA, per germline. The trim removed 6 bases at V and 6 bases at J, leaving 9 bases unmatched.

The rearrangement joins TRBV5-1 to TRBJ2-1; no firm D call. CDR3 length: 14 amino acids. Germline assignment: CDR1 SGHRS and CDR2 YFSETQ. V was cut by 0 bases and J by 4 bases, with 8 bases left in between. The CDR3 here is CASSLVEKYNEQFF. Written as DNA, the CDR3 is TGCGCCAGCAGCTTGGTAGAGAAGTACAATGAGCAGTTCTTC.

This clone was counted many times. This rearrangement joins TRBV7-9 to TRBJ2-3; D gene unclear. The germline CDR1 and CDR2 sequences are SEHNR and FQNEAQ (reference sequence). This CDR3 spans 15 amino acids. V was cut by 1 base and J by 0 bases, with 8 bases left in between. Here the CDR3 DNA reads TGTGCCAGCAGCTTAGTAACCCCCAGCACAGATACGCAGTATTTT. It specifies CASSLVTPSTDTQYF.

In this sample, this clone turned up a few times. The chain is built from TRBV20-1 and TRBJ2-1; D is unresolved. The germline V and J ends were trimmed by 2 bases and 12 bases, with 11 bases remaining between them. CDR3 length: 11 amino acids. Germline CDR1 is DFQATT and CDR2 is SNEGSKA (reference sequence). The CDR3 DNA is TGCAGTGCTAGACAAGAGGTTAGGCAGTTCTTC. The encoded protein is CSARQEVRQFF.

This clone has just a few counts. The chain links TRBV6-1 to TRBJ2-3; no clear D. Trimming took 1 base from V and 6 from J, leaving 11 bases between them. CDR3 length equals 14 residues. CDR1 is MNHNS and CDR2 is SASEGT in the germline V gene. Written as DNA, the CDR3 is TGTGCCAGCAGTGAAGTAAGGGTAGTGGATACGCAGTATTTT. It translates to CASSEVRVVDTQYF.

This clone was detected a few times. The sample carries other DNA sequences with the same CDR3. This sequence joins TRBV7-2 and TRBJ2-1; 9 bases fit TRBD2. The CDR3 runs 15 residues. Germline-derived CDR1 and CDR2 are SGHTA and FQGNSA. J lost 3 bases, V lost 5 bases, and 5 bases had no gene match. The CDR3 coding sequence is TGTGCCAGCAGCCCACAGACTAGCGGCTACAATGAGCAGTTCTTC. Amino acids: CASSPQTSGYNEQFF.

This clone was observed a handful of times. The gene calls are TRBV5-1 and TRBJ2-1, with 8 bases that match TRBD1. Germline loops: CDR1 SGHRS, CDR2 YFSETQ. V was pared by 4 bases and J by 9 bases, with 12 bases of the junction left unmatched. This CDR3 region has 15 residues. The CDR3 reads CASSLAGTGGSEQFF. The CDR3 DNA reads as TGCGCCAGCAGCCTGGCCGGGACAGGAGGGTCTGAGCAGTTCTTC.

This clone was detected only a few times. The chain is built from TRBV7-8 and TRBJ2-1; 11 nucleotides match TRBD1. Per germline, CDR1 SGHVS and CDR2 FQNEAQ. V lost 5 bases, J lost 9 bases, and 6 bases stayed unmatched. The CDR3 has 14 residues. CDR3 region: CASSPGQGAGEQFF. For the CDR3, the DNA is TGTGCCAGCAGCCCCGGACAGGGGGCTGGTGAGCAGTTCTTC.

J is TRBJ2-1 and V is TRBV7-9; tentative D call: TRBD2 (5 bases). The CDR3 has 16 amino acids. Trimming stripped 5 bases from V and 4 bases from J, with 18 bases between. Per the germline V gene, CDR1 is SEHNR and CDR2 is FQNEAQ (reference sequence). CDR3 sequence: CASSQIAQRRYNEQFF. As DNA, the CDR3 is TGTGCCAGCAGCCAAATAGCGCAGAGGAGATACAATGAGCAGTTCTTC.

V gene TRBV5-1 combines with J gene TRBJ2-7; D could derive from TRBD1 or TRBD2 (6 bases each). Germline CDR1 is SGHRS and CDR2 is YFSETQ. V was trimmed by 3 bases and J by 2 bases, leaving 21 bases between them. The CDR3 runs to 17 residues. The CDR3 region is CASSSGGLLGQTYEQYF. The CDR3 DNA is TGCGCCAGCAGCTCTGGGGGGCTCCTTGGACAGACCTACGAGCAGTACTTC.

The chain recombines TRBV29-1 with TRBJ2-3; D unresolved. The CDR3 is made up of 16 amino acids. Trimming left V 6 bases short and J 1 base short, with 20 bases between. Germline lookup yields CDR1 SQVTM and CDR2 ANQGSEA. The CDR3 spells CSVVDWVPRGTDTQYF. The CDR3 region has the DNA TGCAGCGTAGTGGATTGGGTCCCACGGGGCACAGATACGCAGTATTTT.

This clone was found a few times. The sample holds other DNA sequences that translate to the same CDR3. The V gene is TRBV9, the J gene TRBJ2-7; D is perhaps TRBD1 (6 bases). The CDR3 is 14 residues long. Germline assignment: CDR1 SGDLS and CDR2 YYNGEE. The V and J ends lost 0 bases and 1 base respectively, with 8 bases between them. In nucleotides, the CDR3 is TGTGCCAGCAGCGTAGCAGGGGCATCCTACGAGCAGTACTTC. This translates into CASSVAGASYEQYF.

This clone has more than one count but fewer than ten. The chain is built from TRBV7-9 and TRBJ2-5, with 7 bases lining up with TRBD2. CDR1 and CDR2 from the germline V gene are SEHNR and FQNEAQ (reference sequence). The CDR3 spans 15 residues. V lost 3 bases, J lost 1 base, and 5 bases stayed unmatched. CDR3 sequence: CASSLDGGSQETQYF. The CDR3 bases are TGTGCCAGCAGCTTGGACGGGGGGTCCCAAGAGACCCAGTACTTC.

This clone was detected only a few times. The chain uses TRBV6-6 and TRBJ2-7; D gene ambiguous. The CDR3 contains 13 residues. Deletions cut 8 bases from V and 0 bases from J, with 11 bases between. Germline values: CDR1 MNHNY, CDR2 SVGAGI (reference sequence). CDR3 region: CASGRLSSYEQYF. CDR3 DNA: TGTGCCAGCGGCAGGTTAAGCTCCTACGAGCAGTACTTC.

The V and J genes are TRBV18 and TRBJ2-1; 7 bases match TRBD2. From germline, CDR1 is KGHSH and CDR2 LQKENI. CDR3 length equals 14 residues. With 4 bases clipped from V and 5 bases from J, the junction kept 5 bases outside the gene matches. The DNA of the CDR3 is TGTGCCAGCTCACTTACTAGCGCGAACAATGAGCAGTTCTTC. Its translation: CASSLTSANNEQFF.